The clone carrying this TCR delta chain has just a few counts. Antigen specificity is unknown. These data come from a study of Vδ1+ human thymocytes. Overall study findings and caveats: Thymic TRG and TRD repertoires appeared highly polyclonal, with Gaussian CDR3 length distributions.

The CDR3 consists of 23 residues. Trimming pared 5 bases from V and 0 bases from J, leaving 37 bases between. From germline, CDR1 is TSWWSYY and CDR2 QGS. The template was reverse-transcribed extracted RNA. Pooled V-gene forward primers with one constant-region reverse primer generated the CDR3 amplicons by multiplex PCR. With CATT, TCRdb re-called clones from the multiplex PCR reads. The table shows some 27,000 delta-chain clones, with around 7.7% occurring only once. The chain employs TRDV1 and TRDJ1; possibly TRDD2 for D (8 bases). The source of this sequence is a girl less than two years old who had congenital heart surgery. The material sequenced was Vdelta1+ gamma-delta thymocytes from the thymus. Subset reported: FACS-sorted CD3+ TCRalphabeta- TCRVdelta1+ TCRVdelta2- thymocytes. As DNA, the CDR3 is TGTGCTCTTGGGAGCCCCCATTATCTTCCTACTATTACTGGGGCCCCGTACACCGATAAACTCATCTTT. Translation gives CALGSPHYLPTITGAPYTDKLIF.